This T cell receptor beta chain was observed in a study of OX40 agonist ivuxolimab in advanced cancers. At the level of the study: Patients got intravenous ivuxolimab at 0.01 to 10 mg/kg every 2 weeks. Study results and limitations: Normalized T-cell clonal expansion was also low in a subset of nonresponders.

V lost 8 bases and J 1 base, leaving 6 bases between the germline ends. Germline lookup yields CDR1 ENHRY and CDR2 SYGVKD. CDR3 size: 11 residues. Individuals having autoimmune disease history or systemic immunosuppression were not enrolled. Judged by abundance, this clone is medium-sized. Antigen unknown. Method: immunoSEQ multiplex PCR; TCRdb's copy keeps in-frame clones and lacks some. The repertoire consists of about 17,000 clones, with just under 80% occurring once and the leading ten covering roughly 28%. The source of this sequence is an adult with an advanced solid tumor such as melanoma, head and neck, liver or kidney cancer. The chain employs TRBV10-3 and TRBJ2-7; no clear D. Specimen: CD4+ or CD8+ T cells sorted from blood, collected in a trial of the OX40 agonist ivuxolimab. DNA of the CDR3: TGTGCCATCGGACGTTCCTACGAGCAGTACTTC. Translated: CAIGRSYEQYF.